The next 13 T cell receptor beta chains were all read from a single sample in a study of sequential checkpoint blockade in melanoma. Treatment here: randomized to nivolumab then ipilimumab (arm A) or the reverse (arm B). TCRdb keeps only in-frame clones here, not all; method: immunoSEQ multiplex PCR. The sample lists fewer than 15,000 clones, roughly a fifth occurring once. The sample here was tumor tissue (inferred from file names), taken from a patient given nivolumab and ipilimumab in sequence. The receptors come from a human donor with melanoma.

V usage is TRBV12-2 and J usage is TRBJ2-2. TRBV12-2 is designated a pseudogene. This CDR3 contains 14 residues. For the CDR3, the DNA is TGTGCCATCGATAAGGGGGGTATGACCGGGGAGCTGTTTTTT. Encoded protein: CAIDKGGMTGELFF.

J is TRBJ2-7 and V is TRBV6-8; 7 bases line up with TRBD2. The CDR3 extends over 15 amino acids. Germline lookup yields CDR1 MNHGY and CDR2 SAAAGT. J gave up 5 bases and V 5 bases, and 12 bases lay outside the gene matches. CDR3 bases: TGTGCCAGCAGTACACAGCGGGAAGGTTATCACGAGCAGTACTTC. Protein product: CASSTQREGYHEQYF.

The J gene is TRBJ2-1, the V gene TRBV6-8; 7 bases are a match to TRBD2. The trim removed 6 bases at V and 3 bases at J, leaving 8 bases unmatched. Germline lookup yields CDR1 MNHGY and CDR2 SAAAGT. The CDR3 is 15 amino acids. The CDR3 sequence: CASSYSGENYNEQFF. The CDR3 bases are TGTGCCAGCAGCTACAGCGGGGAGAACTACAATGAGCAGTTCTTC.

This clone occurred a few times. V gene TRBV11-3 combines with J gene TRBJ2-1; possibly TRBD1 or TRBD2 for D (6 bases each). With 3 bases removed from V and 6 bases from J, the gap between germline ends came to 21 bases. Germline V gene data show CDR1 as SGHNT and CDR2 as YENEEA. The CDR3 spans 17 residues. CDR3 protein: CASSLGGRPLGGNEQFF. The DNA of the CDR3 is TGTGCCAGCAGCTTGGGGGGCCGACCCCTTGGGGGCAATGAGCAGTTCTTC.

In its sample, this clone was seen many times. The rearrangement joins TRBV6-8 to TRBJ2-7; TRBD2 is a possible D gene (5 bases). Deletions cut 5 bases from V and 6 bases from J, with 17 bases between. CDR3 length equals 14 residues. The germline V gene has CDR1 MNHGY and CDR2 SAAAGT. The CDR3 DNA reads as TGTGCCAGCAGTCTCGTCGTGAGTGGAGGCGAGCAGTACTTC. Residues: CASSLVVSGGEQYF.

This clone was found a few times. This sequence joins TRBV2 and TRBJ2-3; D unclear. The CDR3 length is 12 residues. The germline V gene encodes CDR1 SNHLY and CDR2 FYNNEI. Trimming pared 5 bases from V and 3 bases from J, leaving 6 bases between. CDR3 sequence reads: CASSKLTDTQYF. CDR3 sequence (DNA): TGTGCCAGCAGTAAACTAACAGATACGCAGTATTTT.

The rearrangement uses TRBV9 and TRBJ2-2; 10 bases line up with TRBD2. V trimming: 0 bases; J trimming: 1 base; junction bases outside the gene matches: 3. Looked up from germline, CDR1 is SGDLS and CDR2 is YYNGEE. CDR3 length equals 17 residues. CDR3 nucleotides: TGTGCCAGCAGCGTAGGGGGACTAGCGCTGAACACCGGGGAGCTGTTTTTT. It codes for CASSVGGLALNTGELFF. The full variable domain, in which reference TRBV9 and TRBJ2-2 provide the parts outside the CDR3, is DSGVTQTPKHLITATGQRVTLRCSPRSGDLSVYWYQQSLDQGLQFLIQYYNGEERAKGNILERFSAQQFPDLHSELNLSSLELGDSALYFCASSVGGLALNTGELFFGEGSRLTVL.

V and J are TRBV5-1 and TRBJ2-1, with D possibly TRBD2 on 6 matching bases. V was cut by 0 bases and J by 4 bases, with 11 bases left in between. The CDR3 spans 15 residues. Germline CDR1 is SGHRS and CDR2 is YFSETQ. In DNA form, the CDR3 reads TGCGCCAGCAGCTTGGAGGTAGCGGTTTACAATGAGCAGTTCTTC. It encodes CASSLEVAVYNEQFF.

The rearrangement uses TRBV6-8 and TRBJ2-6, with a tentative D call TRBD2 (6 bases). CDR1 and CDR2 from the germline V gene are MNHGY and SAAAGT. The ends were cut back, 2 bases at V and 3 bases at J, with 14 bases in the middle. The CDR3 totals 17 residues. In nucleotides, the CDR3 is TGTGCCAGCAGTTACCGACCCGGGCGGGGTGGGGCCAACGTCCTGACTTTC. It specifies CASSYRPGRGGANVLTF.

V gene TRBV5-1 combines with J gene TRBJ1-1; D not resolved. CDR3 length: 14 amino acids. Germline V gives CDR1 SGHRS, CDR2 YFSETQ. V was trimmed by 0 bases and J by 1 base, leaving 7 bases between them. The CDR3 here is CASSLGYQNTEAFF. The CDR3 nucleotides read TGCGCCAGCAGCTTGGGGTACCAGAACACTGAAGCTTTCTTT.

This clone was detected ten times or more. V gene TRBV11-3 combines with J gene TRBJ2-2; 7 positions agree with TRBD1. The CDR3 totals 16 residues. Germline assignment: CDR1 SGHNT and CDR2 YENEEA. J lost 0 bases, V lost 4 bases, and 5 bases had no gene match. DNA of the CDR3: TGTGCCAGCAGCTCTCCGGGACAGACGAACACCGGGGAGCTGTTTTTT. Encoded protein: CASSSPGQTNTGELFF.

This clone was seen many times. V is TRBV6-8 and J is TRBJ1-4; D unclear. The CDR3 has 16 residues. The V gene's germline CDR1 is MNHGY and CDR2 SAAAGT. Trimming took 5 bases from V and 8 from J, leaving 21 bases between them. The DNA for the CDR3 is TGTGCCAGCAGTGATCTACTGACACGAACGGGGGAAAAACTGTTTTTT. This translates into CASSDLLTRTGEKLFF.

The V and J genes are TRBV19 and TRBJ1-2, with a tentative D call TRBD1 (6 bases). Per germline, CDR1 LNHDA and CDR2 SQIVND (reference sequence). V was cut by 5 bases and J by 4 bases, with 20 bases left in between. The CDR3 spans 16 residues. The CDR3 here is CASSVYISGASYGYTF. The CDR3 coding sequence is TGTGCCAGTAGTGTATATATATCAGGGGCTAGCTATGGCTACACCTTC.